This TCR beta chain was recovered during a study of blood T cell repertoires in COVID-19. Whole-study context: Some COVID-19 samples were acute and others convalescent; all came from the United States, Italy and Spain. T cells, B-cell-depleted T cells, or PBMCs supplied cDNA or gDNA.

Authors' processing steps: Reference gene primers were amplified, and this amplification served to estimate nucleated cell counts. Here immunoSEQ multiplex PCR was the method, and the copy in TCRdb shows in-frame clones only, minus some. That table supplies the V and J calls and clone size; D and trimming were determined from the DNA. Of 90,000 to 130,000 clones in the sample, 88% were seen once. The CDR3 sequence is 16 residues long. Germline lookup yields CDR1 SNHLY and CDR2 FYNNEI. The V gene lost 6 bases and the J gene lost 4 bases, with 19 bases spanning the gap. Source material: peripheral blood. The sequence was obtained from a woman between 45 and 60 years old with acute or convalescent COVID-19. The chain employs TRBV2 and TRBJ1-5; D uncertain. CDR3 loop: CASSPRPQRRNQPQHF. The CDR3 DNA reads TGTGCCAGCAGCCCTCGGCCACAACGGAGAAATCAGCCCCAGCATTTT.